This passage covers 26 T cell receptor beta chains from one sample sequenced in a study of siplizumab effects on memory and regulatory T cells. Clones were sequenced by immunoSEQ multiplex PCR, and TCRdb holds only the in-frame ones, with some missing. This sample has 70,000 to 95,000 clones; around 90% occur once, and the top ten carry over 12%. The sample taken for sequencing was CD4+ T cells sorted from blood. Every receptor here comes from a human donor in good health.

This chain uses TRBV4-3 with TRBJ1-5, with D possibly matching TRBD1 (5 bases). Germline V gene lookup returns CDR1 LGHNA and CDR2 YSLEER. The CDR3 covers 15 residues. The V gene lost 4 bases and the J gene lost 5 bases, with 15 bases spanning the gap. CDR3 DNA sequence: TGCGCCAGCAGCCCCGGGGGGAACCCCCATCAGCCCCAGCATTTT. Protein: CASSPGGNPHQPQHF.

This sequence joins TRBV29-1 and TRBJ2-3; TRBD2 aligns across 11 bases. The CDR3 sequence is 15 residues long. V lost 8 bases and J lost 1; bases outside the gene matches: 8. Germline V gene data show CDR1 as SQVTM and CDR2 as ANQGSEA. In DNA, the CDR3 is TGCAGCACAGGACTAGCGGGTATCCGCACAGATACGCAGTATTTT. Amino acids: CSTGLAGIRTDTQYF.

This clone was counted once. The chain carries TRBV7-2 and TRBJ1-1; D is unclear. Germline V lookup: CDR1 SGHTA, CDR2 FQGNSA. V was clipped by 5 bases and J by 7 bases, with 14 bases between them. This CDR3 has 13 amino acids. The CDR3 here is CASSRRRAVEAFF. CDR3 coding DNA: TGTGCCAGCAGCCGCAGGCGTGCCGTTGAAGCTTTCTTT.

This clone came up a few times. V is TRBV10-3 and J is TRBJ1-2, with D uncertain. Germline V gene lookup returns CDR1 ENHRY and CDR2 SYGVKD. V shed 5 bases and J shed 4 bases, with 14 bases lying between them. The CDR3 consists of 14 residues. CDR3 in DNA: TGTGCCATCAGTCCTTCACAGAGACGCTATGGCTACACCTTC. It translates to CAISPSQRRYGYTF.

The CDR3 protein is CASSVLHGRYNEQFF. In DNA form, the CDR3 reads TGTGCCAGCAGCGTCCTTCACGGGAGGTACAATGAGCAGTTCTTC. The chain carries TRBV9 and TRBJ2-1; TRBD2 matches at 7 bases. CDR3 length: 15 residues. Germline loops: CDR1 SGDLS, CDR2 YYNGEE. V dropped 2 bases and J dropped 4; count of bases not matched to a gene: 6.

The chain recombines TRBV9 with TRBJ2-2, with a possible D match to TRBD1 (6 bases). With 4 bases removed from V and 7 bases from J, the gap between germline ends came to 8 bases. CDR1 SGDLS and CDR2 YYNGEE come from the germline V gene. CDR3 length equals 12 residues. DNA of the CDR3: TGTGCCAGCAGCAGGACAGTCGGGGAGCTGTTTTTT. This encodes CASSRTVGELFF.

This clone was observed once. The chain employs TRBV30 and TRBJ2-3; D is perhaps TRBD2 (5 bases). Germline CDR1 reads GTSNPN; CDR2 reads SVGIG (reference sequence). V lost 1 base and J 4 bases, leaving 21 bases between the germline ends. This CDR3 has 17 residues. DNA of the CDR3: TGTGCCTGGAGTGCCTCTAGGACTTTGGGCTGGGCAGATACGCAGTATTTT. Amino acid sequence: CAWSASRTLGWADTQYF.

The CDR3 loop is CASSPQQFQETQYF. The CDR3 DNA reads TGTGCCAGCAGCCCCCAACAGTTTCAAGAGACCCAGTACTTC. J is TRBJ2-5 and V is TRBV9; D call uncertain. CDR3 length: 14 amino acids. CDR1 and CDR2 (germline): SGDLS, YYNGEE. Trimming took off 4 bases at V and 2 bases at J, with 12 bases between the two ends.

This clone was seen only once. The gene calls are TRBV19 and TRBJ2-1, with 10 bases lining up with TRBD2. The CDR3 is made up of 16 amino acids. Unmatched junction bases numbered 11, after V lost 3 bases and J lost 9 bases. Germline V CDR1 and CDR2: LNHDA, SQIVND (reference sequence). In DNA form, the CDR3 reads TGTGCCAGTAGTATTGGGCGGGCTAGCGGGAGCTTTGAGCAGTTCTTC. This sequence encodes CASSIGRASGSFEQFF.

This chain links TRBV4-1 with TRBJ2-1; possibly TRBD1 for D (6 bases). V shed 3 bases and J shed 6 bases, with 12 bases lying between them. CDR1 is MGHRA and CDR2 is YSYEKL in the germline V gene. The CDR3 covers 14 residues. CDR3 protein: CASSHLTDSNEQFF. The DNA of the CDR3 is TGCGCCAGCAGCCACCTAACGGACAGCAATGAGCAGTTCTTC.

The rearrangement joins TRBV7-9 to TRBJ1-2; a possible D gene is TRBD1 (5 bases). Germline CDR1 is SEHNR and CDR2 is FQNEAQ (reference sequence). V shed 1 base and J shed 8 bases, with 14 bases lying between them. The CDR3 extends over 14 amino acids. CDR3 DNA: TGTGCCAGCAGCTTAGGGAGGGGTCTGGAGGGCTACACCTTC. Translating gives CASSLGRGLEGYTF.

This clone was observed once. The chain is built from TRBV9 and TRBJ2-3; 8 nucleotides line up with TRBD2. Unmatched junction bases numbered 5, after V lost 4 bases and J lost 4 bases. Germline V gene data show CDR1 as SGDLS and CDR2 as YYNGEE. The CDR3 covers 14 residues. CDR3 DNA: TGTGCCAGCAGCTACGGACTAGCACCAGATACGCAGTATTTT. Protein: CASSYGLAPDTQYF.

The genes are TRBV5-1 and TRBJ2-2; 9 bases are a match to TRBD2. The ends lost 4 bases at V and 3 bases at J; junction bases unmatched: 4. CDR3 length equals 15 residues. Germline CDR1 and CDR2: SGHRS and YFSETQ. In DNA form, the CDR3 reads TGCGCCAGCAGCCAATTAGCGGGAGACACCGGGGAGCTGTTTTTT. This sequence encodes CASSQLAGDTGELFF.

This chain joins TRBV6-1 and TRBJ2-3; no definite D call. The V gene lost 8 bases and the J gene lost 2 bases, with 11 bases spanning the gap. The length of the CDR3 is 13 residues. In germline, CDR1 is MNHNS, CDR2 SASEGT. This CDR3 is CASSNRFTDTQYF. The CDR3 DNA sequence: TGTGCCAGCTCCAACAGATTCACAGATACGCAGTATTTT.

In DNA, the CDR3 is TGTGCCAGCAGCGAGCAGGACACTTTTAGCACCGGGGAGCTGTTTTTT. Translated: CASSEQDTFSTGELFF. The chain links TRBV2 to TRBJ2-2; tentative D call: TRBD1 (5 bases). Germline loops: CDR1 SNHLY, CDR2 FYNNEI. The ends were cut back, 6 bases at V and 4 bases at J, with 18 bases in the middle. This CDR3 has 16 amino acids.

The V and J genes are TRBV20-1 and TRBJ1-4, with TRBD1 matching over 7 bases. Germline V gene data show CDR1 as DFQATT and CDR2 as SNEGSKA (reference sequence). The CDR3 has 10 residues. V dropped 5 bases and J dropped 10; count of bases not matched to a gene: 1. The CDR3 bases are TGCAGTGCTCAGGGGGGAAAACTGTTTTTT. Its protein is CSAQGGKLFF.

The chain has TRBV4-2 and TRBJ2-1; 10 bases are shared with TRBD2. CDR1 is LGHNA and CDR2 is YNFKEQ in the germline V gene. This CDR3 contains 16 residues. V lost 0 bases and J lost 12; bases outside the gene matches: 11. As DNA, the CDR3 is TGTGCCAGCAGCCAAGAGGGGGGACTAGCGTCCCGGGGGCAGTTCTTC. Its translation is CASSQEGGLASRGQFF.

V gene TRBV10-3 combines with J gene TRBJ2-2; TRBD2 is a possible D gene (5 bases). From germline, CDR1 is ENHRY and CDR2 SYGVKD. This CDR3 region has 14 residues. V shed 8 bases and J shed 0 bases, with 10 bases lying between them. The CDR3 loop reads CAIRLRANTGELFF. CDR3 coding DNA: TGTGCCATCCGACTACGAGCGAACACCGGGGAGCTGTTTTTT.

This chain uses TRBV5-4 with TRBJ2-5; 8 positions match TRBD2. This CDR3 is 16 amino acids long. CDR1 and CDR2 (germline): SGHNT, YYREEE (reference sequence). The junction had 10 bases not matched to a gene; V was cut back by 4 bases and J by 2 bases. DNA of the CDR3: TGTGCCAGCAGCGCACAGCGGGGGTACCCTCAAGAGACCCAGTACTTC. Translation gives CASSAQRGYPQETQYF.

This sequence joins TRBV6-1 and TRBJ1-4; weak D call: TRBD1 (5 bases). Trimming left V 6 bases short and J 7 bases short, with 12 bases between. CDR1 and CDR2 (germline): MNHNS, SASEGT. The CDR3 is 13 amino acids. This CDR3 is CASSRVSGEKLFF. In DNA, the CDR3 is TGTGCCAGCAGCAGGGTCTCTGGTGAAAAACTGTTTTTT.

The chain recombines TRBV2 with TRBJ1-4, with D uncertain. This CDR3 comprises 11 residues. The V end was cut by 9 bases, the J end by 8 bases, with 10 bases between. Germline V gene data show CDR1 as SNHLY and CDR2 as FYNNEI. CDR3 in DNA: TGTGCCAGTCGATTGGGCGAAAAACTGTTTTTT. It specifies CASRLGEKLFF.

On this clone: The sample contains more than one DNA sequence encoding this CDR3. This chain uses TRBV6-6 with TRBJ1-1; 9 bases agree with TRBD1. The CDR3 has 13 amino acids. Germline V CDR1 and CDR2: MNHNY, SVGAGI (reference sequence). With 7 bases clipped from V and 4 bases from J, the junction kept 4 bases outside the gene matches. CDR3 nucleotide sequence: TGTGCCAGCATTTTGACAGGGGGCACTGAAGCTTTCTTT. Encoded protein: CASILTGGTEAFF.

The rearrangement uses TRBV10-3 and TRBJ2-7, with D uncertain. Germline CDR1 is ENHRY and CDR2 is SYGVKD. The CDR3 contains 16 residues. V was clipped by 6 bases and J by 0 bases, with 18 bases between them. CDR3 in DNA: TGTGCCATCAGGTCCGCGGTATCTAGGAGCTCCTACGAGCAGTACTTC. It is translated as CAIRSAVSRSSYEQYF.

The chain employs TRBV6-1 and TRBJ2-1, with D uncertain. The germline gives CDR1 MNHNS, CDR2 SASEGT. This CDR3 contains 14 residues. Trimming shortened V by 2 bases and J by 7 bases, and 12 bases separated the two germline ends. CDR3 nucleotides: TGTGCCAGCAGTGAATTAACCCTGACAAATGAGCAGTTCTTC. It codes for CASSELTLTNEQFF.

The CDR3 region is CASITPPDRPYNEQFF. Here the CDR3 DNA reads TGTGCCAGCATAACCCCCCCGGACAGACCATACAATGAGCAGTTCTTC. V is TRBV18 and J is TRBJ2-1, with a weak D call TRBD1 (6 bases). V was clipped by 8 bases and J by 4 bases, with 21 bases between them. This CDR3 comprises 16 residues. Germline CDR1 reads KGHSH; CDR2 reads LQKENI.

V gene TRBV28 combines with J gene TRBJ1-6; TRBD1 agrees at 7 bases. The J segment lost 0 bases and the V segment lost 7 bases, leaving 9 bases of the junction unmatched. The CDR3 has 17 residues. Germline V CDR1 and CDR2: MDHEN, SYDVKM. The DNA for the CDR3 is TGTGCCAGCACCATAGGGGGCGCAGGCTCCTATAATTCACCCCTCCACTTT. Protein sequence: CASTIGGAGSYNSPLHF.